This is a list of T cell receptor beta chains from one sample in a study of T-cell reconstitution after alpha-beta-depleted transplantation in children. In TCRdb, the PCR reads were re-called with MiXCR into one record per CDR3 protein. The sample carries 490,000 or so distinct CDR3 sequences, around 12% recorded once. The sequenced sample was PBMCs from the stem cell graft donor, obtained from the stem cell graft. The receptors shown here come from a human donor who donated a stem cell graft to a child with combined immunodeficiency. CDR3s include the opening cysteine and the closing phenylalanine or tryptophan. The D gene is left open where the match is weak. Size is stated for part of the rows, as once, few or many counts, or as a class when the clone is expanded.

length: 13; J: TRBJ2-7; V: TRBV12-3/TRBV12-4; size: -; D: -; DNA: TGTGCCAGCAGTTCCTCAGGGGTATACGAGCAGTACTTC; CDR3: CASSSSGVYEQYF
length: 14; J: TRBJ2-1; V: TRBV2; size: few; D: -; DNA: TGTGCCAGCAGTGACTCGACAGGCTACAATGAGCAGTTCTTC; CDR3: CASSDSTGYNEQFF
length: 12; J: TRBJ1-2; V: TRBV6-5; size: few; D: -; DNA: TGTGCCAGCAGTAAACAGAACTATGGCTACACCTTC; CDR3: CASSKQNYGYTF
length: 13; J: TRBJ2-4; V: TRBV20-1; size: many; D: -; DNA: TGCAGTGCACGGGCAGCGGGTGCGAGCATTCAGTACTTC; CDR3: CSARAAGASIQYF
length: 15; J: TRBJ2-5; V: TRBV6-5; size: -; D: TRBD1; DNA: TGTGCCAGCAGTTACAGAGGGGGCAACGGAGAGACCCAGTACTTC; CDR3: CASSYRGGNGETQYF
length: 14; J: TRBJ1-5; V: TRBV7-8; size: many; D: -; DNA: TGTGCCAGCAGCACGAGGACAGTAAATCAGCCCCAGCATTTT; CDR3: CASSTRTVNQPQHF
length: 15; J: TRBJ2-4; V: TRBV3-1; size: many; D: TRBD2; DNA: TGTGCCAGCAGCCAAGTTGTTACAGCGGGGAACATTCAGTACTTC; CDR3: CASSQVVTAGNIQYF
length: 12; J: TRBJ2-1; V: TRBV29-1; size: -; D: -; DNA: TGCAGCACCAGGGTAAACTACAATGAGCAGTTCTTC; CDR3: CSTRVNYNEQFF
length: 14; J: TRBJ2-7; V: TRBV29-1; size: -; D: -; DNA: TGCAGCGTCCGGCCCCCGGGGGCTACCTACGAGCAGTACTTC; CDR3: CSVRPPGATYEQYF
length: 15; J: TRBJ2-7; V: TRBV5-1; size: -; D: TRBD1; DNA: TGCGCCAGCAGCCAAGGACAGGGAACGTCCTACGAGCAGTACTTC; CDR3: CASSQGQGTSYEQYF
length: 14; J: TRBJ2-1; V: TRBV10-3; size: many; D: TRBD2; DNA: TGTGCCATCCGGGCTAGCGGGAGTTACAATGAGCAGTTCTTC; CDR3: CAIRASGSYNEQFF
length: 13; J: TRBJ1-5; V: TRBV6-1; size: -; D: -; DNA: TGTGCCAGCAAATATCAGGAGGCCCAGCCCCAGCATTTT; CDR3: CASKYQEAQPQHF
length: 15; J: TRBJ2-4; V: TRBV9; size: many; D: -; DNA: TGTGCCAGCAGCGCGAGGGGCGACCCTAGGCACATTCAGTACTTC; CDR3: CASSARGDPRHIQYF
length: 15; J: TRBJ2-3; V: TRBV20-1; size: many; D: -; DNA: TGCAGTGCTAGAGATCACGGAACGACTGCAGATACGCAGTATTTT; CDR3: CSARDHGTTADTQYF
length: 15; J: TRBJ1-6; V: TRBV6-5; size: -; D: -; DNA: TGTGCCAGCAGTTTGGGGACACCTGATAATTCACCCCTCCACTTT; CDR3: CASSLGTPDNSPLHF
length: 15; J: TRBJ2-5; V: TRBV15; size: few; D: TRBD2; DNA: TGTGCCACCAGCAGAGTGGCGGGGGGGCCTGAGACCCAGTACTTC; CDR3: CATSRVAGGPETQYF
length: 13; J: TRBJ1-2; V: TRBV29-1; size: few; D: -; DNA: TGCAGCGTTGAACGGGAAACTAACTATGGCTACACCTTC; CDR3: CSVERETNYGYTF
length: 12; J: TRBJ1-1; V: TRBV19; size: few; D: -; DNA: TGTGCCAGCGGGTGGGACCTCACTGAAGCTTTCTTT; CDR3: CASGWDLTEAFF
length: 17; J: TRBJ2-2; V: TRBV7-2; size: -; D: -; DNA: TGTGCCAGCAGCTTACCGGCAGGGAAGGCGAACACCGGGGAGCTGTTTTTT; CDR3: CASSLPAGKANTGELFF
length: 17; J: TRBJ2-7; V: TRBV21-1; size: many; D: -; DNA: TGTGCCAGCAGCAAACACCGAAAACTAGCGGGAGCAAACGAGCAGTACTTC; CDR3: CASSKHRKLAGANEQYF
length: 13; J: TRBJ1-2; V: TRBV6-5; size: many; D: -; DNA: TGTGCCAGCAGTTACGGCGGCCCCTATGGCTACACCTTC; CDR3: CASSYGGPYGYTF
length: 14; J: TRBJ2-1; V: TRBV30; size: many; D: TRBD2; DNA: TGTGCCTGGAGGCGGCTAGCGGGAGGGGCTGAGCAGTTCTTC; CDR3: CAWRRLAGGAEQFF
length: 15; J: TRBJ2-3; V: TRBV6-1; size: few; D: TRBD2; DNA: TGTGCCAGCAGTGCGGGACTAGCGGGGTATGATACGCAGTATTTT; CDR3: CASSAGLAGYDTQYF